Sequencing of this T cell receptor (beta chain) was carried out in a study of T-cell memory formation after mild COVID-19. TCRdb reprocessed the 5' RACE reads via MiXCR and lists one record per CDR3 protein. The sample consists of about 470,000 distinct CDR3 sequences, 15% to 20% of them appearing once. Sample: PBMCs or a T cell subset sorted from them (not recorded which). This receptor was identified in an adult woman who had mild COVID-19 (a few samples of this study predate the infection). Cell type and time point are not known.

CDR3 protein: CSVETPGRDTQYF. CDR3 nucleotide sequence: TGCAGCGTTGAAACCCCGGGACGAGATACGCAGTATTTT. The V and J genes are TRBV29-1 and TRBJ2-3, with D perhaps given as TRBD1 or TRBD2 (5 bases each). V was cut by 2 bases and J by 5 bases, with 11 bases left in between. The germline V gene encodes CDR1 SQVTM and CDR2 ANQGSEA. This CDR3 spans 13 amino acids.